This T cell receptor beta chain originates from a study of neoadjuvant anti-PD-1 for oral cavity cancer. As for time point: after neoadjuvant nivolumab, at surgical resection. These newly diagnosed stage II-IVA oral cavity squamous cell carcinoma patients had no prior systemic or radiation treatment. Blood libraries mostly used roughly 500 ng genomic DNA, six replicates each. Sequenced by immunoSEQ multiplex PCR; TCRdb stores in-frame clones only, minus some. The sample has 8,500 to 9,500 clones, around 80% seen once. Study outcomes and limitations: After neoadjuvant nivolumab, PBMC T cell clonality was significantly higher in non-responders than responders. With a few patients per group, TCR findings need larger cohorts.

CDR3 length: 14 amino acids. V shed 8 bases and J shed 2 bases, with 13 bases lying between them. CDR1 is MDHEN, CDR2 SYDVKM, per germline. Remarks on this clone: Its antigen remains unidentified.

The sequence was collected from a person aged 35-80 years with oral cavity squamous cell carcinoma. The chain is built from TRBV28 and TRBJ1-5; D perhaps matches TRBD1 (5 bases). The sequencing used PBMCs, collected after nivolumab (anti-PD-1) treatment. CDR3 coding DNA: TGTGCCAGCCTTATGGCGGGGGGCAATCAGCCCCAGCATTTT. Amino acids: CASLMAGGNQPQHF.